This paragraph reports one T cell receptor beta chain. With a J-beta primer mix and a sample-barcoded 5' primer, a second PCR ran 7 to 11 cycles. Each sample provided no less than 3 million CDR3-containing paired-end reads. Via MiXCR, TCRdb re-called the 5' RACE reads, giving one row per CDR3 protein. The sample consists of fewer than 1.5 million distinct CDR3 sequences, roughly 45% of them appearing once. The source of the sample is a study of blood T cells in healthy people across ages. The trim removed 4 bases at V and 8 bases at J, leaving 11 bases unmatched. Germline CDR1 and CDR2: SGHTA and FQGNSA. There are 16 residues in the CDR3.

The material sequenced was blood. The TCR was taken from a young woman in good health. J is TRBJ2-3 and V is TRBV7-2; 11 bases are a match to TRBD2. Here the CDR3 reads CASSSNLAGGLGTQYF. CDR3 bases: TGTGCCAGCAGCTCAAATTTAGCGGGAGGGCTTGGTACGCAGTATTTT.